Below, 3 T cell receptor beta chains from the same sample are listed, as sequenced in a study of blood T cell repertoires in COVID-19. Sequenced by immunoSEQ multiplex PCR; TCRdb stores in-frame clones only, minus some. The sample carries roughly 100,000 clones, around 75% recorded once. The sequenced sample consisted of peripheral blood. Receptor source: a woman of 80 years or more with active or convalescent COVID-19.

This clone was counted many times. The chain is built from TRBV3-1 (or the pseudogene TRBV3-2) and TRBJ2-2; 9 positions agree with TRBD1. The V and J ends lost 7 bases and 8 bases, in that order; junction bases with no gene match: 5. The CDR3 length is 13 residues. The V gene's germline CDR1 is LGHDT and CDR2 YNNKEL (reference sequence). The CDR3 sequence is CASTYRGRGELFF. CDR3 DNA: TGTGCCAGCACCTACAGGGGGCGAGGGGAGCTGTTTTTT.

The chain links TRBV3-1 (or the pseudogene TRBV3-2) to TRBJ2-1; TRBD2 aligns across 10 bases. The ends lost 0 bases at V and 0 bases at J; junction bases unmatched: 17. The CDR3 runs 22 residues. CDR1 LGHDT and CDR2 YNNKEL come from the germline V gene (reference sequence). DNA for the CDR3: TGTGCCAGCAGCCAAGAAAGGGTGGATAATAGCGGGGGGCAAAGCTCCTACAATGAGCAGTTCTTC. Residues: CASSQERVDNSGGQSSYNEQFF.

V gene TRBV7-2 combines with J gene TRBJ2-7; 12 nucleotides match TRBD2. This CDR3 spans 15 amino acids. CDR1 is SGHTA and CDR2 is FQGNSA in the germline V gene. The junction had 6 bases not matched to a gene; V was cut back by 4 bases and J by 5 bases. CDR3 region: CASSSPTSGSNEQYF. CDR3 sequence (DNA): TGTGCCAGCAGCTCGCCGACTAGCGGGAGTAACGAGCAGTACTTC.